Following are 18 T cell receptor beta chains from one sample sequenced in a study of technical replicates of blood from several donors. Method: immunoSEQ multiplex PCR; TCRdb's copy keeps in-frame clones and lacks some. The data show fewer than 100,000 clones, with around 97% seen just once and about 0.27% held by the top ten. Source material: T cells isolated from PBMCs. The receptors shown here come from a human donor in good health.

The chain employs TRBV9 and TRBJ1-1; TRBD1 might be the D (5 bases). The CDR3 is 14 residues long. Germline lookup yields CDR1 SGDLS and CDR2 YYNGEE. Trimming removed 0 bases at V and 3 bases at J, with 9 bases between. The CDR3 spells CASSVADTHTEAFF. The DNA of the CDR3 is TGTGCCAGCAGCGTAGCGGACACACACACTGAAGCTTTCTTT.

The chain uses TRBV14 and TRBJ2-1, with D hard to call. The CDR3 length is 15 residues. Germline assignment: CDR1 SGHDN and CDR2 FVKESK. Trimming shortened V by 1 base and J by 3 bases, and 10 bases separated the two germline ends. The CDR3 bases are TGTGCCAGCAGCCAAGTTACCGGTGTCTACAATGAGCAGTTCTTC. Protein product: CASSQVTGVYNEQFF.

The chain has TRBV30 and TRBJ2-1; no definite D call. The CDR3 runs 11 residues. Germline loops: CDR1 GTSNPN, CDR2 SVGIG (reference sequence). CDR3 sequence reads: CARRLYNEQFF. The CDR3 coding sequence is TGTGCTCGGAGACTCTACAATGAGCAGTTCTTC.

The chain links TRBV11-2 to TRBJ2-7, with a possible D match to TRBD1 (5 bases). CDR3 size: 15 residues. The V gene's germline CDR1 is SGHAT and CDR2 FQNNGV. V gave up 6 bases and J gave up 3 bases, with 18 bases separating them. As DNA, the CDR3 is TGTGCCAGCAGTATACCCAGGGAAGGCATCTACGAGCAGTACTTC. It codes for CASSIPREGIYEQYF. Complete variable domain (other parts from reference TRBV11-2 and TRBJ2-7): EAGVAQSPRYKIIEKRQSVAFWCNPISGHATLYWYQQILGQGPKLLIQFQNNGVVDDSQLPKDRFSAERLKGVDSTLKIQPAKLEDSAVYLCASSIPREGIYEQYFGPGTRLTVT.

This clone was counted once. The chain has TRBV19 and TRBJ2-1, with D possibly being TRBD2 (6 bases). V was shortened by 4 bases and J by 6 bases, with 13 bases between the two germline ends. From germline, CDR1 is LNHDA and CDR2 SQIVND (reference sequence). This CDR3 spans 14 amino acids. CDR3 coding DNA: TGTGCCAGTAGTAAACTAGCAGTTCTCAATGAGCAGTTCTTC. Translated: CASSKLAVLNEQFF.

The V and J genes are TRBV7-3 and TRBJ1-1; possible D gene TRBD1, 6 bases. V dropped 2 bases and J dropped 3 bases, with 7 bases sitting between them. This CDR3 region has 13 residues. The V gene's germline CDR1 is SGHTA and CDR2 FQGTGA. The CDR3 loop is CASSLQGYTEAFF. The DNA for the CDR3 is TGTGCCAGCAGCTTACAGGGGTACACTGAAGCTTTCTTT.

The chain is built from TRBV29-1 and TRBJ2-7; 7 nucleotides agree with TRBD1. V lost 3 bases to trimming and J lost 1 base; unmatched junction nucleotides: 9. Germline V gene lookup returns CDR1 SQVTM and CDR2 ANQGSEA. This CDR3 spans 15 amino acids. The CDR3 DNA sequence: TGCAGCGTTGATACCGGCAGGGGGAGTTCCTACGAGCAGTACTTC. It specifies CSVDTGRGSSYEQYF.

V and J are TRBV30 and TRBJ1-2; TRBD1 might be the D (5 bases). Germline V lookup: CDR1 GTSNPN, CDR2 SVGIG (reference sequence). The CDR3 is made up of 14 amino acids. V gave up 1 base and J gave up 3 bases, with 12 bases separating them. The DNA of the CDR3 is TGTGCCTGGAGTGAAGAGACAGAATACTATGGCTACACCTTC. Translated, it gives CAWSEETEYYGYTF.

The V call is TRBV6-5, the J call TRBJ2-1, with 11 positions matching TRBD1. Germline lookup yields CDR1 MNHEY and CDR2 SVGAGI. V was clipped by 0 bases and J by 3 bases; unmatched bases: 1. CDR3 length: 16 residues. The chain's CDR3 is CASSYSGTGGYNEQFF. The CDR3 DNA follows: TGTGCCAGCAGTTACTCAGGGACAGGGGGCTACAATGAGCAGTTCTTC.

This clone was found once. The gene calls are TRBV6-1 and TRBJ2-7, with 9 bases that match TRBD1. The CDR3 runs to 13 residues. V lost 6 bases, J lost 3 bases, and 3 bases stayed unmatched. Germline values: CDR1 MNHNS, CDR2 SASEGT. The CDR3 DNA reads as TGTGCCAGCAGGGGACAGGGAAACTACGAGCAGTACTTC. Its protein product is CASRGQGNYEQYF.

This chain joins TRBV25-1 and TRBJ2-3; 8 nucleotides agree with TRBD2. The CDR3 runs to 14 residues. V lost 7 bases to trimming and J lost 1 base; unmatched junction nucleotides: 4. Germline values: CDR1 MGHDK, CDR2 SYGVNS. The CDR3 here is CASTQAGGTDTQYF. CDR3 in DNA: TGTGCCAGCACCCAAGCGGGGGGCACAGATACGCAGTATTTT. Using reference TRBV25-1 and TRBJ2-3 for the parts outside the CDR3, the full variable domain is EADIYQTPRYLVIGTGKKITLECSQTMGHDKMYWYQQDPGMELHLIHYSYGVNSTEKGDLSSESTVSRIRTEHFPLTLESARPSHTSQYLCASTQAGGTDTQYFGPGTRLTVL.

The chain links TRBV5-1 to TRBJ1-2; the D is unclear. This CDR3 is 15 amino acids long. V dropped 0 bases and J dropped 0 bases, with 9 bases sitting between them. Per the germline V gene, CDR1 is SGHRS and CDR2 is YFSETQ. The CDR3 loop is CASSLGAGTNYGYTF. The CDR3, as DNA: TGCGCCAGCAGCTTGGGAGCAGGTACTAACTATGGCTACACCTTC.

The rearrangement joins TRBV5-1 to TRBJ1-2; 7 bases align to TRBD1. CDR3 length equals 14 residues. Germline-derived CDR1 and CDR2 are SGHRS and YFSETQ. V was pared by 0 bases and J by 5 bases, with 4 bases of the junction left unmatched. The CDR3 sequence: CASSLGNRGYGYTF. CDR3 nucleotide sequence: TGCGCCAGCAGCTTGGGGAACAGGGGATATGGCTACACCTTC.

The rearrangement links TRBV19 to TRBJ2-2, with no clear D. The CDR3 is 16 amino acids. Germline CDR1 and CDR2: LNHDA and SQIVND (reference sequence). V lost 5 bases, J lost 4 bases, and 17 bases lay in between. The CDR3 bases are TGTGCCAGTAGTGCCCCGAGCCACGGTTTCACCGGGGAGCTGTTTTTT. Translated: CASSAPSHGFTGELFF. Full variable domain (remainder filled in from reference TRBV19 and TRBJ2-2): DGGITQSPKYLFRKEGQNVTLSCEQNLNHDAMYWYRQDPGQGLRLIYYSQIVNDFQKGDIAEGYSVSREKKESFPLTVTSAQKNPTAFYLCASSAPSHGFTGELFFGEGSRLTVL.

J is TRBJ1-2 and V is TRBV6-5, with TRBD1 identical over 8 bases. The V segment lost 6 bases and the J segment 4 bases; nucleotides outside the gene matches: 4. This CDR3 has 13 amino acids. CDR1 and CDR2 from the germline V gene are MNHEY and SVGAGI. CDR3 sequence reads: CASRGQAVYGYTF. CDR3 nucleotide sequence: TGTGCCAGCAGGGGACAGGCAGTCTATGGCTACACCTTC.

The chain couples TRBV2 to TRBJ2-2; maybe TRBD1 (6 bases). Germline-derived CDR1 and CDR2 are SNHLY and FYNNEI. This CDR3 comprises 14 residues. Trimming stripped 6 bases from V and 1 base from J, with 9 bases between. The CDR3 protein is CASSRTENTGELFF. The CDR3 nucleotides are TGTGCCAGCAGCCGGACAGAGAACACCGGGGAGCTGTTTTTT.

The chain joins TRBV4-1 to TRBJ1-2; 9 bases are shared with TRBD1. The CDR3 loop spans 16 amino acids. Germline CDR1 MGHRA, CDR2 YSYEKL. The V segment lost 1 base and the J segment 7 bases; nucleotides outside the gene matches: 10. The CDR3 reads CASSQGITGGLGGYTF. DNA for the CDR3: TGCGCCAGCAGCCAAGGCATCACAGGGGGCCTTGGTGGCTACACCTTC.

The gene calls are TRBV9 and TRBJ2-7; D not certain. The CDR3 consists of 14 residues. Trimming pared 0 bases from V and 0 bases from J, leaving 7 bases between. Germline V lookup: CDR1 SGDLS, CDR2 YYNGEE. In DNA, the CDR3 is TGTGCCAGCAGCGTAGGTGCGGTCTCCTACGAGCAGTACTTC. This translates into CASSVGAVSYEQYF.